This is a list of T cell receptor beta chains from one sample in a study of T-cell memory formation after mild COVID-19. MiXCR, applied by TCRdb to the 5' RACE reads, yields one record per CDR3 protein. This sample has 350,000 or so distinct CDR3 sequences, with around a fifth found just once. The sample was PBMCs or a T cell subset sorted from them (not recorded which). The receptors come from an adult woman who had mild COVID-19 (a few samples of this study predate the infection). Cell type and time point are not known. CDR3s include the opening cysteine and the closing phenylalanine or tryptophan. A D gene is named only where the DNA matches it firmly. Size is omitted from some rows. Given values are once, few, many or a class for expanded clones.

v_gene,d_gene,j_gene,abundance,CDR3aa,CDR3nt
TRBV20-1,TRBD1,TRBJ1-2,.,CSAAGTGYGYTF,TGCAGTGCAGCCGGGACAGGCTATGGCTACACCTTC
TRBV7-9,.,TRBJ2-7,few,CASSLDIPQGEQYF,TGTGCCAGCAGCTTGGACATTCCCCAAGGCGAGCAGTACTTC
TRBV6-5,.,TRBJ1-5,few,CASRADANQPQHF,TGTGCCAGCAGGGCTGACGCAAATCAGCCCCAGCATTTT
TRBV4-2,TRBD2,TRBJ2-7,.,CASSPRTSGGPYEQYF,TGTGCCAGCAGCCCCCGGACTAGCGGGGGCCCCTACGAGCAGTACTTC
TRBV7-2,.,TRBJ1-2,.,CASSLTGPYGYTF,TGTGCCAGCAGCTTAACAGGGCCCTATGGCTACACCTTC
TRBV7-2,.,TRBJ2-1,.,CASSLRALSLGDEQFF,TGTGCCAGCAGCCTTCGGGCCTTGTCCTTGGGCGATGAGCAGTTCTTC
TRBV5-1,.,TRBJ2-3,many,CASRAGSTDTQYF,TGCGCCAGCAGAGCGGGCAGCACAGATACGCAGTATTTT
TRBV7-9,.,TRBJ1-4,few,CASSLSRTNEKLFF,TGTGCCAGCAGCTTAAGTAGGACTAATGAAAAACTGTTTTTT
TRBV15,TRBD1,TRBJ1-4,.,CATSEPGTGGEKLFF,TGTGCCACCAGCGAACCCGGGACAGGGGGTGAAAAACTGTTTTTT
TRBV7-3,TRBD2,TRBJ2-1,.,CASSPSGTSGYNEQFF,TGTGCCAGCAGCCCGTCCGGGACTAGCGGTTACAATGAGCAGTTCTTC
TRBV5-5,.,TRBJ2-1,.,CASSATSSFSYNEQFF,TGTGCCAGCAGCGCTACCTCAAGCTTCTCCTACAATGAGCAGTTCTTC
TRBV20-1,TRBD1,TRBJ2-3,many,CSALTGEYTDTQYF,TGCAGTGCCCTGACAGGGGAGTACACAGATACGCAGTATTTT
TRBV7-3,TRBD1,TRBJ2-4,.,CASSSRQGVKNIQYF,TGTGCCAGCAGCTCCCGACAGGGGGTCAAAAACATTCAGTACTTC
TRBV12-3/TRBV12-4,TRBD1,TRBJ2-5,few,CASSFNGTGETQYF,TGTGCCAGCAGTTTTAATGGGACAGGGGAGACCCAGTACTTC
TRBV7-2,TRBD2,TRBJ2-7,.,CASSLGSSGASYEQYF,TGTGCCAGCAGCTTAGGGTCTAGCGGGGCCTCCTACGAGCAGTACTTC
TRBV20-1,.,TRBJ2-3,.,CSARRGTRDTQYF,TGCAGTGCTAGGAGGGGTACACGAGATACGCAGTATTTT
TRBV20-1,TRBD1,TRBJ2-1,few,CSARAGTANRNNEQFF,TGCAGTGCCCGGGCCGGGACAGCCAACAGAAACAATGAGCAGTTCTTC
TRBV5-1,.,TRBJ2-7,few,CASSSGPPGEQYF,TGCGCCAGCAGTTCCGGGCCCCCGGGGGAGCAGTACTTC
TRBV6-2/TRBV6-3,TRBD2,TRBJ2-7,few,CASSLEAGPAYGSEQYF,TGTGCCAGCAGTTTAGAAGCGGGACCGGCTTATGGCTCCGAGCAGTACTTC
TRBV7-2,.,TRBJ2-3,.,CASQLQGRVGTDTQYF,TGTGCCAGCCAGCTACAGGGTCGTGTCGGCACAGATACGCAGTATTTT
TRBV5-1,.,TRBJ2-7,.,CASSPGAVSYEQYF,TGCGCCAGCAGCCCTGGGGCGGTTTCCTACGAGCAGTACTTC
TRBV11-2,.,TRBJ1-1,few,CASSLFRALEAFF,TGTGCCAGCAGCTTATTCCGGGCCCTAGAAGCTTTCTTT
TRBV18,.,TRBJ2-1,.,CASSPNEIEQFF,TGTGCCAGCTCACCAAACGAAATTGAGCAGTTCTTC
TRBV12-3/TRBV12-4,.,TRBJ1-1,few,CASSSPRGIGEAFF,TGTGCCAGCAGTTCCCCCCGGGGGATTGGGGAAGCTTTCTTT
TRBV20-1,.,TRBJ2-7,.,CSANRGPSSYEQYF,TGCAGTGCAAACCGGGGCCCGAGCTCCTACGAGCAGTACTTC
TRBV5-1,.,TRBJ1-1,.,CASSLVDPSLGAEAFF,TGCGCCAGCAGCTTGGTAGACCCCAGCTTGGGCGCTGAAGCTTTCTTT
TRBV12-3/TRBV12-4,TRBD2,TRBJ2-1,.,CASREAGGLSNEQFF,TGTGCCAGCAGGGAAGCGGGAGGGCTGTCGAATGAGCAGTTCTTC
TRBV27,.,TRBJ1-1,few,CASSFNSDTEAFF,TGTGCCAGCAGTTTTAATTCGGACACTGAAGCTTTCTTT
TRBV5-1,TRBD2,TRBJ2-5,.,CASSFTSGVQETQYF,TGCGCCAGCAGCTTCACTAGCGGGGTCCAAGAGACCCAGTACTTC
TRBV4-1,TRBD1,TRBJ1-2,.,CASRRTGTASVGYTF,TGCGCCAGCAGACGGACAGGGACTGCCTCCGTAGGCTACACCTTC
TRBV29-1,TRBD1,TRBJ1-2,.,CSVEERTGGRYGYTF,TGCAGCGTTGAAGAGAGGACAGGGGGCAGGTATGGCTACACCTTC
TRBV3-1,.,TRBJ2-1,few,CASSQVRGATGSSYNEQFF,TGTGCCAGCAGCCAAGTACGAGGGGCCACTGGGAGCTCCTACAATGAGCAGTTCTTC
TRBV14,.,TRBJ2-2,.,CASSQDRVAELFF,TGTGCCAGCAGCCAAGATAGGGTGGCGGAGCTGTTTTTT
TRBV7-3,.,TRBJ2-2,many,CASSLTGRSNTGELFF,TGTGCCAGCAGCTTAACGGGACGGTCGAACACCGGGGAGCTGTTTTTT
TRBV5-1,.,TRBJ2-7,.,CASSLIEGWQYF,TGCGCCAGCAGCTTAATAGAAGGATGGCAGTACTTC
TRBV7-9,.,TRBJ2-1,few,CASSLALGTPNEQFF,TGTGCCAGCAGCTTAGCCCTCGGGACGCCCAATGAGCAGTTCTTC
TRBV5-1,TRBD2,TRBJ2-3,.,CASSLAPPLAGGTDTQYF,TGCGCCAGCAGCTTGGCCCCTCCACTAGCGGGGGGCACAGATACGCAGTATTTT
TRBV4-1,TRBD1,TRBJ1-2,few,CASSQETGLQGYTF,TGCGCCAGCAGCCAAGAGACAGGGTTGCAGGGCTACACCTTC
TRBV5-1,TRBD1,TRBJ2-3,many,CASSKGQGLWTDTQYF,TGCGCCAGCAGCAAAGGACAGGGCCTGTGGACAGATACGCAGTATTTT
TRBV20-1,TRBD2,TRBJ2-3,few,CSVGGTSGSTDTQYF,TGCAGTGTTGGAGGGACTAGCGGGAGCACAGATACGCAGTATTTT
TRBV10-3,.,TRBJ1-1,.,CAISEANRPRAFF,TGTGCCATCAGTGAGGCCAACAGGCCGAGAGCTTTCTTT
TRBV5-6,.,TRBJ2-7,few,CASRFTGRGSYEQYF,TGTGCCAGCAGGTTTACAGGGAGGGGGTCCTACGAGCAGTACTTC
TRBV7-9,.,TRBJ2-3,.,CASSPRDSFTDTQYF,TGTGCCAGCAGCCCCCGGGACTCTTTCACAGATACGCAGTATTTT
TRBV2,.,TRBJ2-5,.,CASDEEETQYF,TGTGCCAGCGATGAAGAAGAGACCCAGTACTTC
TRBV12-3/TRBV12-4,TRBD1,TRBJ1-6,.,CASSLGDSYPSPLHF,TGTGCCAGCAGTTTGGGGGACAGCTATCCATCACCCCTCCACTTT
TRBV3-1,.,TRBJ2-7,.,CASRVQGTYEQYF,TGTGCCAGCAGAGTTCAGGGGACCTACGAGCAGTACTTC
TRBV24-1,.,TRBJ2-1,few,CATSDSHEQFF,TGTGCCACCAGTGATTCTCATGAGCAGTTCTTC
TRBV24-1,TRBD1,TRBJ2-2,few,CATSDGRQGRRSGELFF,TGTGCCACCAGTGATGGCAGACAGGGAAGAAGGTCCGGGGAGCTGTTTTTT